These T cell receptor beta chains were read from a single sample in a study of T cells in Graves' hyperthyroidism and ophthalmopathy. TCRdb analysed the multiplex PCR reads with MiXCR anew, one entry per CDR3 protein. The sample has 350,000 or so distinct CDR3 sequences, 15% to 20% seen once. The sample was blood. Receptors originate from a middle-aged woman with Graves' ophthalmopathy. Both conserved end residues are part of each CDR3. A D gene is named only where the DNA matches it firmly. Rows may omit the clone size; those that give it use once, few, many or a size class.

clone size: many
D gene: -
V gene: TRBV20-1
J gene: TRBJ2-5
CDR3 DNA: TGCAGTGCGTCCCGGACACATAACCAAGAGACCCAGTACTTC
CDR3 protein: CSASRTHNQETQYF

clone size: many
D gene: TRBD1
V gene: TRBV4-1
J gene: TRBJ2-7
CDR3 DNA: TGCGCCAGCAGCCTCCAGGCCCCCGGGACAGGGCCTTACTTC
CDR3 protein: CASSLQAPGTGPYF

clone size: -
D gene: TRBD2
V gene: TRBV5-1
J gene: TRBJ2-7
CDR3 DNA: TGCGCCAGCAGGCAGGGACTAGCGGTCTCCTACGAGCGGTACTTC
CDR3 protein: CASRQGLAVSYERYF

clone size: -
D gene: -
V gene: TRBV28
J gene: TRBJ2-2
CDR3 DNA: TGTGCCAGCAGTTACTCCGACAGGAACACCGGGGAGCTGTTTTTT
CDR3 protein: CASSYSDRNTGELFF

clone size: many
D gene: -
V gene: TRBV25-1
J gene: TRBJ1-1
CDR3 DNA: TGTGCCAGCAGTGCTCTAACTACGACTAGGGTAGGGGCCACTGAAGCTTTCTTT
CDR3 protein: CASSALTTTRVGATEAFF

clone size: many
D gene: -
V gene: TRBV27
J gene: TRBJ1-1
CDR3 DNA: TGTGCCAGCAGTTTGAGGGGAAACGAAGCTTTCTTT
CDR3 protein: CASSLRGNEAFF

clone size: many
D gene: -
V gene: TRBV11-2
J gene: TRBJ2-7
CDR3 DNA: TGTGCCAGCAGCCAAGGGGGGGCCGAGACCTACGAGCAGTACTTC
CDR3 protein: CASSQGGAETYEQYF

clone size: -
D gene: -
V gene: TRBV11-2
J gene: TRBJ2-2
CDR3 DNA: TGTGCCAGCAGCCCGACTGTCTCGTTCACCGGGGAGCTGTTTTTT
CDR3 protein: CASSPTVSFTGELFF

clone size: many
D gene: -
V gene: TRBV12-3/TRBV12-4
J gene: TRBJ2-1
CDR3 DNA: TGTGCCAGCAGTCTAACTGCTGAGCAGTTCTTC
CDR3 protein: CASSLTAEQFF

clone size: many
D gene: -
V gene: TRBV28
J gene: TRBJ1-2
CDR3 DNA: TGTGCCAGCAGTCTGGGACGAGAGGTCGGCTACACCTTC
CDR3 protein: CASSLGREVGYTF

clone size: many
D gene: -
V gene: TRBV15
J gene: TRBJ2-5
CDR3 DNA: TGTGCCACCTCGTCAGGGAATGGCGGGGAGACCCAGTACTTC
CDR3 protein: CATSSGNGGETQYF